Below are 21 T cell receptor beta chains sequenced from a single sample in a study of vaccination and CD4 T cells after COVID-19. Noted treatment: roughly 10-day PBMC culture with coronavirus spike peptide pools or control peptides (ViraFEST assay). Researchers used the Oncomine TCR Beta short-read assay to sequence DNA from cultured CD4+ T cells. TCRdb used MiXCR to reprocess the PCR reads, holding one entry per CDR3 protein. Of around 6,400 distinct CDR3 sequences listed, around 45% were seen once; the top ten hold under 25%. These TCRs are of unknown antigen specificity. The sequenced sample consisted of CD4+ T cells from blood, cultured in vitro. The receptors here all came from a human donor who had recovered from COVID-19.

The chain couples TRBV11-2 to TRBJ2-1; D unresolved. Germline CDR1 is SGHAT and CDR2 is FQNNGV. Trimming removed 3 bases from V and 1 base from J, with 1 base in between. The CDR3 runs 12 residues. The CDR3 sequence: CASSFSYNEQFF. CDR3 DNA: TGTGCCAGCAGCTTTTCCTACAATGAGCAGTTCTTC.

V is TRBV10-3 and J is TRBJ2-1, with TRBD1 identical over 10 bases. Trimming took 11 bases from V and 2 from J; bases not matched to a gene: 3. Germline V gene sequence: CDR1 ENHRY, CDR2 SYGVKD. This CDR3 contains 13 residues. The CDR3 loop reads CASGQGAYNEQFF. For the CDR3, the DNA is TGTGCCTCCGGACAGGGGGCCTACAATGAGCAGTTCTTC.

The chain couples TRBV7-2 to TRBJ2-1, with 11 bases identical to TRBD2. CDR3 length equals 15 residues. J gave up 4 bases and V 3 bases, and 2 bases lay outside the gene matches. Per the germline V gene, CDR1 is SGHTA and CDR2 is FQGNSA. The CDR3 loop is CASSFSSGGYNEQFF. In DNA form, the CDR3 reads TGTGCCAGCAGCTTTTCTAGCGGGGGGTACAATGAGCAGTTCTTC.

This clonotype was picked up a small number of times. V usage is TRBV20-1 and J usage is TRBJ1-1; perhaps TRBD1 as D (5 bases). In germline, CDR1 is DFQATT, CDR2 SNEGSKA (reference sequence). The length of the CDR3 is 14 residues. V shed 2 bases and J shed 0 bases, with 10 bases lying between them. In DNA, the CDR3 is TGCAGTGCTAGACGGGGGTCCCTGAACACTGAAGCTTTCTTT. This translates into CSARRGSLNTEAFF.

The chain is built from TRBV20-1 and TRBJ2-7; TRBD2 aligns across 12 bases. J gave up 1 base and V 6 bases, and 7 bases lay outside the gene matches. Germline CDR1 reads DFQATT; CDR2 reads SNEGSKA (reference sequence). The CDR3 consists of 15 residues. The CDR3 sequence: CSATGLAGSSYEQYF. CDR3 nucleotide sequence: TGCAGTGCAACGGGACTAGCGGGTTCTTCCTACGAGCAGTACTTC.

The chain employs TRBV6-1 and TRBJ1-6; D unclear. Germline V gives CDR1 MNHNS, CDR2 SASEGT. V shed 5 bases and J shed 11 bases, with 16 bases lying between them. The CDR3 spans 14 residues. The CDR3 reads CASSTKTGGTPLHF. For the CDR3, the DNA is TGTGCCAGCAGTACCAAGACGGGAGGTACACCCCTCCACTTT.

The genes are TRBV7-9 and TRBJ1-2, with D perhaps matching TRBD1 (6 bases). CDR3 length: 14 amino acids. Trimming pared 1 base from V and 2 bases from J, leaving 8 bases between. Looked up from germline, CDR1 is SEHNR and CDR2 is FQNEAQ (reference sequence). In nucleotides, the CDR3 is TGTGCCAGCAGCTTAGGGACAGCCAACTATGGCTACACCTTC. This encodes CASSLGTANYGYTF.

The chain links TRBV20-1 to TRBJ2-7; 8 nucleotides match TRBD1. V lost 5 bases, J lost 3 bases, and 12 bases stayed unmatched. The CDR3 loop spans 15 amino acids. CDR1 and CDR2 from the germline V gene are DFQATT and SNEGSKA (reference sequence). CDR3 bases: TGCAGTGCTTTAGAACTTGACAGGGGTCACTACGAGCAGTACTTC. Amino acid sequence: CSALELDRGHYEQYF.

The sample holds a few counts of this clonotype. The chain carries TRBV6-1 and TRBJ1-6; 10 bases line up with TRBD1. The V gene's germline CDR1 is MNHNS and CDR2 SASEGT. The CDR3 runs 15 residues. V lost 4 bases, J lost 8 bases, and 5 bases stayed unmatched. Here the CDR3 reads CASSVWDRGDSPLHF. The DNA of the CDR3 is TGTGCCAGCAGTGTTTGGGACAGGGGAGATTCACCCCTCCACTTT.

The V and J genes are TRBV5-4 and TRBJ2-5, with a tentative D call TRBD2 (5 bases). The length of the CDR3 is 13 residues. CDR1 and CDR2 (germline): SGHNT, YYREEE (reference sequence). The V end lost 2 bases, the J end lost 1 base, and 6 bases lay between the germline ends. The CDR3 DNA reads as TGTGCCAGCAGCTTTGGGAGCCAAGAGACCCAGTACTTC. Protein sequence: CASSFGSQETQYF.

This clonotype was found a few times. The V call is TRBV20-1, the J call TRBJ2-3; 13 bases are a match to TRBD2. CDR1 and CDR2 from the germline V gene are DFQATT and SNEGSKA (reference sequence). The V segment lost 6 bases and the J segment 4 bases; nucleotides outside the gene matches: 7. CDR3 length equals 15 residues. CDR3 in amino acids: CSAETSGRLADTQYF. The DNA for the CDR3 is TGCAGTGCCGAGACTAGCGGGAGGCTAGCAGATACGCAGTATTTT.

In its sample, this clonotype was seen a few times. This chain uses TRBV2 with TRBJ1-6; the D gene is possibly TRBD1 (5 bases). CDR1 SNHLY and CDR2 FYNNEI come from the germline V gene. Trimming pared 6 bases from V and 6 bases from J, leaving 15 bases between. The CDR3 consists of 15 residues. The CDR3 DNA reads as TGTGCCAGCAGGGACGGGAGGGGAGGTAATTCACCCCTCCACTTT. It specifies CASRDGRGGNSPLHF.

The chain combines TRBV6-1 with TRBJ1-1, with D perhaps matching TRBD1 (5 bases). Germline assignment: CDR1 MNHNS and CDR2 SASEGT. This CDR3 has 13 amino acids. V lost 10 bases to trimming and J lost 0 bases, with 12 bases between them. CDR3 coding DNA: TGTGCCATCAATTCGGGGCTGAACACTGAAGCTTTCTTT. This sequence encodes CAINSGLNTEAFF.

There are a few counts of this clonotype. V usage is TRBV27 and J usage is TRBJ1-5; D gene unclear. The V end was cut by 10 bases, the J end by 7 bases, with 17 bases between. The germline V gene encodes CDR1 MNHEY and CDR2 SMNVEV (reference sequence). This CDR3 has 13 residues. The CDR3 sequence is CANVRAGMQPQHF. The CDR3 bases are TGTGCCAACGTAAGAGCGGGGATGCAGCCCCAGCATTTT.

The rearrangement links TRBV30 to TRBJ1-1; D perhaps matches TRBD1 (6 bases). The germline CDR1 and CDR2 sequences are GTSNPN and SVGIG (reference sequence). The CDR3 length is 16 residues. The V end lost 1 base, the J end lost 3 bases, and 18 bases lay between the germline ends. The CDR3 is CAWSALGGGAYTEAFF. DNA for the CDR3: TGTGCCTGGAGTGCCCTAGGGGGGGGCGCCTACACTGAAGCTTTCTTT.

The chain employs TRBV12-3 or TRBV12-4 and TRBJ2-6; D remains unclear. CDR3 size: 18 residues. With 3 bases removed from V and 1 base from J, the gap between germline ends came to 16 bases. This CDR3 is CASSLRAWNWSGANVLTF. The CDR3 coding sequence is TGTGCCAGCAGTTTGCGCGCATGGAATTGGTCTGGGGCCAACGTCCTGACTTTC.

This clonotype was seen a handful of times. The chain employs TRBV2 and TRBJ2-5; D possibly corresponds to TRBD1 (5 bases). Germline V gives CDR1 SNHLY, CDR2 FYNNEI. The CDR3 consists of 14 residues. V was pared by 6 bases and J by 2 bases, with 13 bases between. DNA of the CDR3: TGTGCCAGCAGAAGAAGGGGCAGTCAAGAGACCCAGTACTTC. Translated, it gives CASRRRGSQETQYF. The full variable domain, rest sourced from reference TRBV2 and TRBJ2-5, is EPEVTQTPSHQVTQMGQEVILRCVPISNHLYFYWYRQILGQKVEFLVSFYNNEISEKSEIFDDQFSVERPDGSNFTLKIRSTKLEDSAMYFCASRRRGSQETQYFGPGTRLLVL.

This clonotype was seen a few times. The chain joins TRBV7-9 to TRBJ2-5; unclear D gene. The CDR3 totals 14 residues. Between the trimmed V and J ends, which lost 0 bases and 5 bases, there was a span of 10 bases. The V gene's germline CDR1 is SEHNR and CDR2 FQNEAQ (reference sequence). This CDR3 is CASSLARLPETQYF. CDR3 DNA: TGTGCCAGCAGCTTAGCGCGACTGCCGGAGACCCAGTACTTC.

This clonotype was seen only a few times. J is TRBJ2-5 and V is TRBV20-1, with 11 positions matching TRBD2. V shed 6 bases, J shed 4 bases, and the junction held 22 bases outside the gene matches. CDR3 length equals 19 residues. Germline V gene lookup returns CDR1 DFQATT and CDR2 SNEGSKA (reference sequence). The CDR3 protein is CSATRPGLAGGLSGETQYF. The CDR3 DNA reads as TGCAGTGCGACCAGGCCCGGGCTAGCGGGGGGTCTGTCGGGAGAGACCCAGTACTTC.

The V gene is TRBV2, the J gene TRBJ2-5, with 7 bases lining up with TRBD1. Germline-derived CDR1 and CDR2 are SNHLY and FYNNEI. The CDR3 contains 12 residues. V trimming: 7 bases; J trimming: 4 bases; junction bases outside the gene matches: 3. The DNA of the CDR3 is TGTGCCAGCATAAACAGGGGAGAGACCCAGTACTTC. Amino acids: CASINRGETQYF.

This clonotype was seen only a few times. The J gene is TRBJ1-1, the V gene TRBV11-2; maybe TRBD1 (5 bases). From germline, CDR1 is SGHAT and CDR2 FQNNGV. This CDR3 has 13 residues. The V end was cut by 3 bases, the J end by 4 bases, with 9 bases between. CDR3 sequence (DNA): TGTGCCAGCAGCTTTACGGGGGGCACTGAAGCTTTCTTT. Amino acid sequence: CASSFTGGTEAFF.